This entry describes one T cell receptor (beta chain). This CDR3 is 16 amino acids long. V was pared by 0 bases and J by 6 bases, with 5 bases of the junction left unmatched. CDR1 and CDR2 (germline): KGHSH, LQKENI. Splitting of CD4+ cells produced CD45RA+ naive and CD45RA-negative memory subsets. This entry belongs to a study of shared clonotypes between healthy human individuals. Libraries were prepared by immunoSEQ multiplex PCR; TCRdb keeps only in-frame clonotypes and omits some of them. The profile shows millions of clones, over 85% of them singletons. The chain carries TRBV18 and TRBJ2-2; 9 positions agree with TRBD2. The sample comprised naive CD4+ T cells from PBMCs. Subset denoted: CD45RA+ positively selected. The sequence came from a man aged 18 to 30 in good health. Some clones in this sample may be carry-over from other donors' samples. The CDR3 reads CASSPPAGGPSGELFF. The CDR3 nucleotides are TGTGCCAGCTCACCACCGGCGGGAGGGCCGTCCGGGGAGCTGTTTTTT.